This entry lists 6 T cell receptor beta chains sequenced from one sample in a study of blood T cell repertoires in COVID-19. Method: immunoSEQ multiplex PCR; TCRdb's copy keeps in-frame clones and lacks some. The sample includes 200,000 to 300,000 clones, 92% of them seen just once. Material for sequencing was peripheral blood. The receptors stem from a man aged 25-40 years with COVID-19, enrolled during active disease.

The J gene is TRBJ1-2, the V gene TRBV5-6; the D is unclear. CDR3 length: 13 amino acids. The germline V gene encodes CDR1 SGHDT and CDR2 YYEEEE. The V and J ends lost 6 bases and 5 bases respectively, with 14 bases between them. CDR3 in DNA: TGTGCCAGCAAAGGAGTGGCTGGATATGGCTACACCTTC. It translates to CASKGVAGYGYTF.

V usage is TRBV5-5 and J usage is TRBJ1-5, with D possibly being TRBD1 (5 bases). Germline V gene data show CDR1 as SGHKS and CDR2 as YYEKEE (reference sequence). The CDR3 has 15 amino acids. The V gene lost 0 bases and the J gene lost 5 bases, with 12 bases spanning the gap. CDR3 nucleotides: TGTGCCAGCAGCTTGGCGGTGGGGGGGTATCAGCCCCAGCATTTT. Its protein product is CASSLAVGGYQPQHF.

This chain uses TRBV6-6 with TRBJ2-7, with D possibly matching TRBD1 (6 bases). V was clipped by 2 bases and J by 0 bases, with 11 bases between them. Germline V CDR1 and CDR2: MNHNY, SVGAGI (reference sequence). The CDR3 is 15 amino acids. CDR3 loop: CASSYPGTSSYEQYF. The DNA for the CDR3 is TGTGCCAGCAGTTACCCCGGGACAAGCTCCTACGAGCAGTACTTC.

The chain employs TRBV30 and TRBJ1-1; 9 nucleotides align to TRBD1. This CDR3 comprises 14 residues. The J segment lost 7 bases and the V segment lost 5 bases, leaving 11 bases of the junction unmatched. From germline, CDR1 is GTSNPN and CDR2 SVGIG (reference sequence). CDR3 in DNA: TGTGCCTGGGGGAGGACAGGGGTTGAGGATGAAGCTTTCTTT. It specifies CAWGRTGVEDEAFF.

The V and J genes are TRBV24-1 and TRBJ2-3; 13 bases map to TRBD2. V was clipped by 4 bases and J by 1 base; unmatched bases: 7. CDR1 and CDR2 (germline): KGHDR, SFDVKD. The CDR3 has 18 residues. DNA for the CDR3: TGTGCCACCAGTGAACCTACTAGCGGGGGGGCCGGCACAGATACGCAGTATTTT. It specifies CATSEPTSGGAGTDTQYF.

The chain joins TRBV6-1 to TRBJ1-1, with unresolved D. Germline CDR1 is MNHNS and CDR2 is SASEGT. The CDR3 length is 11 residues. Trimming stripped 3 bases from V and 6 bases from J, with 5 bases between. As DNA, the CDR3 is TGTGCCAGCAGTGATCTTTCTGAAGCTTTCTTT. Translating gives CASSDLSEAFF.